The 27 T cell receptor beta chains reported below all come from one sample, sequenced in a study of early stage breast cancer tumors. Data came from immunoSEQ multiplex PCR; TCRdb stores just in-frame clones and leaves some out. This table has about 11,000 clones, 55% to 75% appearing once. Sequencing was done on a sample of breast tumor tissue. The source is a person aged 35-55 years with breast cancer.

The V and J genes are TRBV7-8 and TRBJ2-7, with 7 bases identical to TRBD2. The V segment lost 3 bases and the J segment 3 bases; nucleotides outside the gene matches: 5. The CDR3 has 14 residues. CDR1 is SGHVS, CDR2 FQNEAQ, per germline. The CDR3 nucleotides read TGTGCCAGCAGCTTGAGCGGGGCGGGCTACGAGCAGTACTTC. It encodes CASSLSGAGYEQYF. The full variable domain, its missing parts supplied by reference TRBV7-8 and TRBJ2-7, is GAGVSQSPRYKVAKRGQDVALRCDPISGHVSLFWYQQALGQGPEFLTYFQNEAQLDKSGLPSDRFFAERPEGSVSTLKIQRTQQEDSAVYLCASSLSGAGYEQYFGPGTRLTVT.

The genes are TRBV10-2 and TRBJ2-7; D is undetermined. The CDR3 contains 11 residues. Germline V gives CDR1 WSHSY, CDR2 SAAADI. V was clipped by 5 bases and J by 6 bases, with 8 bases between them. CDR3 nucleotides: TGCGCCAGCAGTAAGTGGGGCGAGCAGTACTTC. Its translation: CASSKWGEQYF.

This chain joins TRBV4-2 and TRBJ2-1; 7 nucleotides match TRBD2. The ends lost 0 bases at V and 0 bases at J; junction bases unmatched: 8. Germline loops: CDR1 LGHNA, CDR2 YNFKEQ. There are 18 residues in the CDR3. The DNA of the CDR3 is TGTGCCAGCAGCCAAGATCTTCCGGGGAGGGACTCCTACAATGAGCAGTTCTTC. The encoded protein is CASSQDLPGRDSYNEQFF.

V is TRBV10-2 and J is TRBJ1-5; the D gene is possibly TRBD1 (5 bases). V lost 3 bases to trimming and J lost 4 bases, with 7 bases between them. The CDR3 has 13 amino acids. The germline V gene encodes CDR1 WSHSY and CDR2 SAAADI. CDR3 amino acids: CASSDRANQPQHF. In DNA, the CDR3 is TGCGCCAGCAGTGACAGGGCAAATCAGCCCCAGCATTTT.

The chain links TRBV19 to TRBJ2-3; the D is unclear. Germline V lookup: CDR1 LNHDA, CDR2 SQIVND (reference sequence). Trimming pared 7 bases from V and 0 bases from J, leaving 11 bases between. This CDR3 comprises 14 residues. The CDR3: CASMATLSTDTQYF. The CDR3 region has the DNA TGTGCCAGTATGGCGACCTTGAGCACAGATACGCAGTATTTT.

The V and J genes are TRBV18 and TRBJ2-1; 12 bases fit TRBD2. After removal of 0 bases from V and 4 bases from J, the junction contained 7 bases not matched to a gene. This CDR3 contains 18 residues. CDR1 KGHSH and CDR2 LQKENI come from the germline V gene. CDR3 loop: CASSPPGLAGGLYNEQFF. CDR3 in DNA: TGTGCCAGCTCACCACCGGGGCTAGCGGGAGGGCTATACAATGAGCAGTTCTTC.

The rearrangement joins TRBV5-6 to TRBJ2-5; 10 bases map to TRBD1. This CDR3 contains 16 residues. Germline V CDR1 and CDR2: SGHDT, YYEEEE. J was trimmed by 4 bases and V by 4 bases; bases with no gene match: 10. The CDR3 region is CASSPAGQGRRETQYF. As DNA, the CDR3 is TGTGCCAGCAGCCCGGCGGGACAGGGGCGTCGAGAGACCCAGTACTTC. The full variable domain, with the rest looked up from reference TRBV5-6 and TRBJ2-5, is DAGVTQSPTHLIKTRGQQVTLRCSPKSGHDTVSWYQQALGQGPQFIFQYYEEEERQRGNFPDRFSGHQFPNYSSELNVNALLLGDSALYLCASSPAGQGRRETQYFGPGTRLLVL.

The chain carries TRBV6-1 and TRBJ2-7, with 8 bases matching TRBD2. Germline V gives CDR1 MNHNS, CDR2 SASEGT. V lost 2 bases and J lost 5; bases outside the gene matches: 5. The length of the CDR3 is 14 residues. Written as DNA, the CDR3 is TGTGCCAGCAGTGAATCCAGCGGGAGAGACGAGCAGTACTTC. It codes for CASSESSGRDEQYF.

This chain connects TRBV11-2 to TRBJ2-1, with a possible D match to TRBD1 (6 bases). This CDR3 comprises 17 residues. V was pared by 8 bases and J by 0 bases, with 20 bases between. CDR1 and CDR2 (germline): SGHAT, FQNNGV. The CDR3 sequence: CASGQSQGRSSYNEQFF. The CDR3 nucleotides are TGTGCCAGCGGACAATCACAGGGCCGGAGCTCCTACAATGAGCAGTTCTTC.

This chain uses TRBV19 with TRBJ2-1, with 8 bases that match TRBD2. After removal of 6 bases from V and 8 bases from J, the junction contained 9 bases not matched to a gene. Germline V gene data show CDR1 as LNHDA and CDR2 as SQIVND (reference sequence). The CDR3 consists of 14 residues. In DNA form, the CDR3 reads TGTGCCAGTAGGCCGGCTAGCGGGTACCATGAGCAGTTCTTC. Translated, it gives CASRPASGYHEQFF.

The chain is built from TRBV7-8 and TRBJ2-3; tentatively, D is TRBD1 or TRBD2 (5 bases each). The CDR3 totals 15 residues. Trimming removed 1 base from V and 0 bases from J, with 8 bases in between. CDR1 is SGHVS, CDR2 FQNEAQ, per germline. CDR3 in amino acids: CASSLGGRSTDTQYF. In DNA form, the CDR3 reads TGTGCCAGCAGCTTAGGGGGACGGAGCACAGATACGCAGTATTTT.

The rearrangement uses TRBV5-1 and TRBJ1-5, with 8 bases matching TRBD1. Losses at the gene ends were 2 bases for V and 1 base for J; bases not matched to a gene: 2. The CDR3 sequence is 15 residues long. Germline assignment: CDR1 SGHRS and CDR2 YFSETQ. This CDR3 is CASSLGQGSNQPQHF. The DNA for the CDR3 is TGCGCCAGCAGCTTAGGACAGGGAAGCAATCAGCCCCAGCATTTT.

This rearrangement joins TRBV10-1 to TRBJ2-7; D may be TRBD1 (6 bases). There are 13 residues in the CDR3. Germline CDR1 reads WNHNN; CDR2 reads SYGVQD (reference sequence). V lost 3 bases to trimming and J lost 0 bases, with 6 bases between them. CDR3 amino acids: CASSEGGSYEQYF. The DNA for the CDR3 is TGCGCCAGCAGTGAAGGGGGCTCCTACGAGCAGTACTTC.

V usage is TRBV6-6 and J usage is TRBJ1-2; D gene unclear. The V end lost 0 bases, the J end lost 7 bases, and 9 bases lay between the germline ends. The CDR3 totals 13 residues. CDR1 is MNHNY and CDR2 is SVGAGI in the germline V gene (reference sequence). This chain's CDR3 is CASSYSADFGYTF. CDR3 in DNA: TGTGCCAGCAGTTACTCCGCCGATTTTGGCTACACCTTC.

V usage is TRBV14 and J usage is TRBJ2-7, with 7 bases matching TRBD2. The CDR3 consists of 11 residues. Unmatched junction bases numbered 5, after V lost 8 bases and J lost 7 bases. Germline CDR1 is SGHDN and CDR2 is FVKESK. CDR3 nucleotides: TGTGCCAGCTCGGGCGGGAGAGAGCAGTACTTC. Translated, it gives CASSGGREQYF.

The V call is TRBV2, the J call TRBJ2-2, with 10 bases identical to TRBD2. The CDR3 runs to 14 residues. V trimming: 6 bases; J trimming: 6 bases; junction bases outside the gene matches: 4. Germline-derived CDR1 and CDR2 are SNHLY and FYNNEI. CDR3 DNA: TGTGCCAGCAGCGCTAGCGGGAGCCCCGGGGAGCTGTTTTTT. This gives the protein CASSASGSPGELFF.

CDR3 loop: CASKDRGGYTF. The DNA for the CDR3 is TGTGCCAGCAAAGACAGGGGTGGCTACACCTTC. The chain joins TRBV6-5 to TRBJ1-2; 8 nucleotides align to TRBD1. CDR1 is MNHEY, CDR2 SVGAGI, per germline. V was clipped by 7 bases and J by 7 bases; unmatched bases: 2. CDR3 length equals 11 residues.

The sample holds a few counts of this clone. The rearrangement joins TRBV7-9 to TRBJ2-7; 14 bases fit TRBD2. CDR1 is SEHNR, CDR2 FQNEAQ, per germline (reference sequence). The CDR3 runs to 15 residues. V gave up 1 base and J gave up 6 bases; unmatched junction bases: 2. The CDR3, as DNA: TGTGCCAGCAGCTTAGGGGGACTAGCGGGAGTCGAGCAGTACTTC. It encodes CASSLGGLAGVEQYF.

The V and J genes are TRBV6-5 and TRBJ2-7, with D uncertain. The CDR3 extends over 14 amino acids. Trimming pared 8 bases from V and 0 bases from J, leaving 14 bases between. The germline gives CDR1 MNHEY, CDR2 SVGAGI. This CDR3 is CASVPRYGSYEQYF. The DNA for the CDR3 is TGTGCCAGCGTTCCGCGATATGGCTCCTACGAGCAGTACTTC.

CDR3 nucleotides: TGTGCCAGCAGCTTAGAGGAGACAATCGCCGGGGAGCTGTTTTTT. Translation gives CASSLEETIAGELFF. The rearrangement links TRBV11-3 to TRBJ2-2; no definite D call. This CDR3 region has 15 residues. V lost 0 bases, J lost 6 bases, and 11 bases lay in between. Germline CDR1 and CDR2: SGHNT and YENEEA.

A remark on this clone: This CDR3 is also generated by other DNA sequences in the sample. This chain joins TRBV2 and TRBJ2-3; possible D gene TRBD1, 5 bases. The V end lost 3 bases, the J end lost 2 bases, and 12 bases lay between the germline ends. Germline CDR1 and CDR2: SNHLY and FYNNEI. The length of the CDR3 is 15 residues. The CDR3 sequence is CASSEKGRATDTQYF. The CDR3 coding sequence is TGTGCCAGCAGTGAGAAGGGGCGCGCCACAGATACGCAGTATTTT.

V and J are TRBV5-1 and TRBJ2-7; the match to TRBD1 covers 8 bases. Germline V gene sequence: CDR1 SGHRS, CDR2 YFSETQ. There are 14 residues in the CDR3. V was pared by 0 bases and J by 2 bases, with 1 base of the junction left unmatched. The CDR3 here is CASSLAGGPYEQYF. In DNA, the CDR3 is TGCGCCAGCAGCTTGGCAGGGGGCCCCTACGAGCAGTACTTC.

The chain joins TRBV30 to TRBJ1-1; D not certain. CDR1 and CDR2 (germline): GTSNPN, SVGIG (reference sequence). The CDR3 has 14 residues. V was pared by 0 bases and J by 4 bases, with 12 bases between. The CDR3 reads CAWSVRGFGTEAFF. The CDR3 DNA is TGTGCCTGGAGTGTACGGGGATTCGGCACTGAAGCTTTCTTT.

This clone was picked up one time. The V gene is TRBV11-2, the J gene TRBJ1-1; D is possibly TRBD1 (5 bases). The CDR3 is 14 residues long. Germline V gives CDR1 SGHAT, CDR2 FQNNGV. Trimming stripped 5 bases from V and 3 bases from J, with 13 bases between. The CDR3 nucleotides read TGTGCCAGCAGCGCACAAGGGGCGGACACTGAAGCTTTCTTT. It codes for CASSAQGADTEAFF.

This clone turned up a few times. DNA for the CDR3: TGTGCCAGCAGCTTAGCGACTAGCGGACCGCATAATGAGCAGTTCTTC. Translation: CASSLATSGPHNEQFF. The genes are TRBV11-2 and TRBJ2-1; TRBD2 aligns across 9 bases. The CDR3 has 16 amino acids. Germline CDR1 SGHAT, CDR2 FQNNGV. Germline trimming cut 1 base from V and 7 bases from J; bases unmatched to any gene: 8. The complete variable domain, with remaining parts taken from reference TRBV11-2 and TRBJ2-1, reads EAGVAQSPRYKIIEKRQSVAFWCNPISGHATLYWYQQILGQGPKLLIQFQNNGVVDDSQLPKDRFSAERLKGVDSTLKIQPAKLEDSAVYLCASSLATSGPHNEQFFGPGTRLTVL.

The chain has TRBV6-6 and TRBJ2-2, with TRBD2 matching 7 bases. The CDR3 covers 15 residues. With 7 bases clipped from V and 1 base from J, the junction kept 6 bases outside the gene matches. From germline, CDR1 is MNHNY and CDR2 SVGAGI (reference sequence). The CDR3 DNA reads TGTGCCAGCACCGAGAGCGGGGTGAACACCGGGGAGCTGTTTTTT. Translated: CASTESGVNTGELFF.

The chain carries TRBV19 and TRBJ1-1; TRBD1 aligns across 12 bases. The CDR3 loop spans 15 amino acids. Germline V gives CDR1 LNHDA, CDR2 SQIVND (reference sequence). The ends lost 3 bases at V and 14 bases at J; junction bases unmatched: 13. CDR3 DNA: TGTGCCAGTAGTATGGGAGTTGTATCGGGACAGGGGGCCTTCTTT. Protein: CASSMGVVSGQGAFF.